The entry below gives a single TCR beta chain sequence along with its context. Antigen unknown. The J segment lost 2 bases and the V segment lost 3 bases, leaving 4 bases of the junction unmatched. CDR1 and CDR2 (germline): KGHSH, LQKENI. The CDR3 sequence is 15 residues long. The entry originates in a study of T cells after yellow fever vaccination. Study-level background: For low cell numbers, libraries were made with SMART-Seq v4 Ultra Low Input.

Study-wide findings and caveats: There was a possibility that FACS-sorted repertoires contained abundant clonotypes contaminating from the bulk population. On re-exposure, the response was weaker but peaked faster, at day 5 versus 15.

5'RACE template switching added a universal primer site and UMIs to TCR cDNA. TCRdb redid the calling of the 5' RACE reads with MiXCR, one entry per CDR3 protein. The table lists 300,000 to 400,000 distinct CDR3 sequences, less than 9.5% of them singletons. The sample consisted of PBMCs, taken more than 35 days after the first yellow fever vaccination. This receptor was obtained from a man between 18 and 35 years old who received the YFV17D yellow fever vaccine. The V gene is TRBV18, the J gene TRBJ2-5; 9 nucleotides line up with TRBD2. CDR3 DNA sequence: TGTGCCAGCTCACCGACTAGCGGATATCAAGAGACCCAGTACTTC. Its translation is CASSPTSGYQETQYF.